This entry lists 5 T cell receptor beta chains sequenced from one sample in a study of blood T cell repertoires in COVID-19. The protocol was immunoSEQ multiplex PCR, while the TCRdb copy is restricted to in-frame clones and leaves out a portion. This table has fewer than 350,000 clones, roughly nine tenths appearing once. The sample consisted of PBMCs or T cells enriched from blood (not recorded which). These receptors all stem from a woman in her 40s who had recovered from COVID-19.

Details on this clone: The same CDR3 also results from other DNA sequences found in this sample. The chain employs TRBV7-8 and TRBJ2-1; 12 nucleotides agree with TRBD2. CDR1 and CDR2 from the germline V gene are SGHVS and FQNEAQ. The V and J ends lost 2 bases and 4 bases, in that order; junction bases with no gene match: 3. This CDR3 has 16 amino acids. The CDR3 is CASSLSLAGGYNEQFF. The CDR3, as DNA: TGTGCCAGCAGCTTATCACTAGCGGGAGGTTACAATGAGCAGTTCTTC.

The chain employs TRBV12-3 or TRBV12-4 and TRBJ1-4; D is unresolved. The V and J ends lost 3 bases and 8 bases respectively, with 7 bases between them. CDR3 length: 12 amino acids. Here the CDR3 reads CASSFTREKLFF. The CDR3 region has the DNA TGTGCCAGCAGTTTCACCAGGGAAAAACTGTTTTTT.

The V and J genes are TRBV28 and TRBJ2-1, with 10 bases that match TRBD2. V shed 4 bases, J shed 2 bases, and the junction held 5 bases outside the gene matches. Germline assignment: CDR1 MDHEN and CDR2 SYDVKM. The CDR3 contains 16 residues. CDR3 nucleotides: TGTGCCAGCAGTTCCCCAGCGGGAGGGGCCTACAATGAGCAGTTCTTC. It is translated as CASSSPAGGAYNEQFF. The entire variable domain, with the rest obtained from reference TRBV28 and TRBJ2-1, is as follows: DVKVTQSSRYLVKRTGEKVFLECVQDMDHENMFWYRQDPGLGLRLIYFSYDVKMKEKGDIPEGYSVSREKKERFSLILESASTNQTSMYLCASSSPAGGAYNEQFFGPGTRLTVL.

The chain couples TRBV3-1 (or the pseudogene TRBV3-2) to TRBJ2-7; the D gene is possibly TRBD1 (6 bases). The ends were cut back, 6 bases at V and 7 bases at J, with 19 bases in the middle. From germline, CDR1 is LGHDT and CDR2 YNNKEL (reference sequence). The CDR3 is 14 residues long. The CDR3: CASSSGTRLWEQYF. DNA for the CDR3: TGTGCCAGCAGTTCCGGGACACGCCTTTGGGAGCAGTACTTC.

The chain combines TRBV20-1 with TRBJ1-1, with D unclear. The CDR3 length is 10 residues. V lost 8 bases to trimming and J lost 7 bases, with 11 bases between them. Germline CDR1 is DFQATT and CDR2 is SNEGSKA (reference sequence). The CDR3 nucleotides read TGCAGTTGTTTAGATGTTGAAGCTTTCTTT. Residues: CSCLDVEAFF.